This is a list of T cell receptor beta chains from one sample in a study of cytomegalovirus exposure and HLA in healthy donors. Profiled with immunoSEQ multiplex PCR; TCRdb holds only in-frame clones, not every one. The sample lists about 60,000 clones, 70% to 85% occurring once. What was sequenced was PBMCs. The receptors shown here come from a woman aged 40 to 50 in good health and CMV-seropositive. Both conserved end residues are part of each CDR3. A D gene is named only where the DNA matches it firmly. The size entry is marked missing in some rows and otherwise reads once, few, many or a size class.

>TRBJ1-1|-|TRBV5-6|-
CASSPPPGLRNTEAFF
TGTGCCAGCAGCCCTCCCCCGGGACTTCGGAACACTGAAGCTTTCTTT
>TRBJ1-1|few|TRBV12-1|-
CASNYTMNTEAFF
TGTGCCAGTAATTACACGATGAACACTGAAGCTTTCTTT
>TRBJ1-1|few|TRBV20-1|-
CSALGGAEAFF
TGCAGTGCTCTAGGGGGTGCTGAAGCTTTCTTT
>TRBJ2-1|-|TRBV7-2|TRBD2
CASSRSGGTHNEQFF
TGTGCCAGCAGCCGTAGCGGGGGGACCCACAATGAGCAGTTCTTC
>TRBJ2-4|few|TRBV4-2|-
CASSQPGQYLKNIQYF
TGTGCCAGCAGCCAACCGGGACAATACCTCAAAAACATTCAGTACTTC
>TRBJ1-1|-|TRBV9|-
CASTPGAVNTEAFF
TGTGCCAGCACCCCAGGGGCGGTGAACACTGAAGCTTTCTTT
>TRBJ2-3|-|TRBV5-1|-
CASSLRVSDTQYF
TGCGCCAGCAGCTTGCGGGTGTCAGATACGCAGTATTTT
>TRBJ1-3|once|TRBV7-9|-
CASSPLRGTGNTIYF
TGTGCCAGCAGCCCCCTGCGGGGAACTGGAAACACCATATATTTT
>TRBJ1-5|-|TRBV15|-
CATSRQGHQSNQPQHF
TGTGCCACCAGCAGACAGGGACACCAAAGCAATCAGCCCCAGCATTTT
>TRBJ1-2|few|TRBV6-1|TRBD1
CASSNGQGFYGYTF
TGTGCCAGCAGTAACGGACAGGGTTTCTATGGCTACACCTTC
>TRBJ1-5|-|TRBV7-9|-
CASSLDRRQPQHF
TGTGCCAGCAGCTTAGACAGGCGCCAGCCCCAGCATTTT
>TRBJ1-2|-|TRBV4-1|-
CASSQESSDYGYTF
TGCGCCAGCAGCCAAGAGAGCAGCGACTATGGCTACACCTTC
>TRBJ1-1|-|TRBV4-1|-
CASSQGLGVGAFF
TGCGCCAGCAGCCAAGGTCTAGGGGTAGGAGCTTTCTTT
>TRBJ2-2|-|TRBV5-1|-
CASREIGLNTGELFF
TGCGCCAGCAGGGAGATCGGACTGAACACCGGGGAGCTGTTTTTT
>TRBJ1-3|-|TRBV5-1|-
CASSPSRIISGNTIYF
TGCGCCAGCAGCCCAAGTCGTATTATTAGTGGAAACACCATATATTTT
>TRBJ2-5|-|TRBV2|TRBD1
CASSDRDRFIETQYF
TGTGCCAGCAGTGACCGGGACAGGTTTATAGAGACCCAGTACTTC
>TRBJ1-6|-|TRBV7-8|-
CASSLVRSFLDSPLHF
TGTGCCAGCAGCTTAGTTAGGTCTTTCCTAGATTCACCCCTCCACTTT
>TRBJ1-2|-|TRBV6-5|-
CASRRDFDYGYTF
TGTGCCAGCAGACGGGACTTTGATTATGGCTACACCTTC
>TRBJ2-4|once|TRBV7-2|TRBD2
CASSARIGGRDIQYF
TGTGCCAGCAGCGCCCGGATCGGCGGGAGGGACATTCAGTACTTC
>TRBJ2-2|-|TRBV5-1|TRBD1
CASSTGDTGELFF
TGCGCCAGCAGCACAGGGGACACCGGGGAGCTGTTTTTT
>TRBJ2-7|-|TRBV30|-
CAWNRSYAPIPREQYF
TGTGCCTGGAACAGATCCTACGCTCCCATCCCTCGCGAGCAGTACTTC
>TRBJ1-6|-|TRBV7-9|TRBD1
CSSSLGTGVNNSPLHF
TGTTCCAGCAGCTTAGGGACAGGGGTCAATAATTCACCCCTCCACTTT
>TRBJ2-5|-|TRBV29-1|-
CSVEVRDSPQETQYF
TGCAGCGTTGAAGTCCGAGACAGTCCCCAAGAGACCCAGTACTTC
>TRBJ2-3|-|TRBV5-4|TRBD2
CASSLAGGRTDTQYF
TGTGCCAGCAGCTTAGCGGGGGGAAGGACAGATACGCAGTATTTT
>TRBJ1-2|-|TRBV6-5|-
CASSHEGGYTF
TGTGCCAGCAGCCACGAGGGCGGCTACACCTTC
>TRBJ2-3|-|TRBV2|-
CASTTTTDTQYF
TGTGCCAGCACGACAACCACAGATACGCAGTATTTT
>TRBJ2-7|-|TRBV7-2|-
CASSSGAGYEQYF
TGTGCCAGCAGCTCAGGGGCTGGGTACGAGCAGTACTTC
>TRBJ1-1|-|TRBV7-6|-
CASSLGGSNTEAFF
TGTGCCAGCAGCTTAGGAGGTTCGAACACTGAAGCTTTCTTT
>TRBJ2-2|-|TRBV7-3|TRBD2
CASSLTSGGTGELFF
TGTGCCAGCAGCTTGACTAGCGGGGGCACCGGGGAGCTGTTTTTT
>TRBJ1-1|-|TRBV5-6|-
CASSLRVLNTEAFF
TGTGCCAGCAGCTTGCGGGTCTTGAACACTGAAGCTTTCTTT
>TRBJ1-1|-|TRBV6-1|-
CASMQGRAFF
TGTGCCAGCATGCAGGGTCGGGCTTTCTTT
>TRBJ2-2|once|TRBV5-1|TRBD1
CASSPLGTGLRVYTGELFF
TGCGCCAGCAGCCCCCTCGGGACAGGGTTGCGTGTTTACACCGGGGAGCTGTTTTTT
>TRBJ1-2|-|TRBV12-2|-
CASRCSGGIPQAHGYTF
TGTGCAAGTCGCTGCTCCGGGGGGATCCCCCAGGCTCATGGCTACACCTTC
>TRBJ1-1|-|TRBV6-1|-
CAINSGGNGGTEAFF
TGTGCCATAAACTCGGGGGGGAATGGGGGCACTGAAGCTTTCTTT
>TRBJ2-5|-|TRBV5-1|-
CASSLSGVGQETQYF
TGCGCCAGCAGCTTGTCCGGGGTCGGTCAAGAGACCCAGTACTTC
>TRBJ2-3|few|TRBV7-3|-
CASSSAGGTDTQYF
TGTGCCAGCAGCTCCGCCGGGGGCACAGATACGCAGTATTTT
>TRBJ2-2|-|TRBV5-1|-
CASSLGHRNTGELFF
TGCGCCAGCAGCTTGGGACACCGAAACACCGGGGAGCTGTTTTTT
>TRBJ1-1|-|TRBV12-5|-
CASGLVLTGMNTEAFF
TGTGCTAGTGGTTTGGTTTTGACGGGTATGAACACTGAAGCTTTCTTT
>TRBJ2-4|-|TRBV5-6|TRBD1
CASSLQGAVAKNIQYF
TGTGCCAGCAGCTTACAGGGGGCTGTGGCCAAAAACATTCAGTACTTC
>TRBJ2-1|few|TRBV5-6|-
CASSPLGGGPYNEQFF
TGTGCCAGCAGCCCGCTTGGGGGGGGGCCTTACAATGAGCAGTTCTTC
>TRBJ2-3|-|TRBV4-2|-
CASSQDRRSASTDTQYF
TGTGCCAGCAGCCAAGATCGGCGCAGCGCCTCGACAGATACGCAGTATTTT
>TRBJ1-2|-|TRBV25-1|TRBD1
CASNAGTGVYGYTF
TGTGCCAGCAACGCCGGGACAGGGGTTTATGGCTACACCTTC
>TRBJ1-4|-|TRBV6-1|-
CASKISATNEKLFF
TGTGCCAGCAAAATATCCGCAACTAATGAAAAACTGTTTTTT
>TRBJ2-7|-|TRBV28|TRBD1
CATLSTGTGSYEQYF
TGTGCCACTTTGTCCACCGGGACAGGCTCCTACGAGCAGTACTTC
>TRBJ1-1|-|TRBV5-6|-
CASSLEPQVNTEAFF
TGTGCCAGCAGCTTGGAACCCCAGGTGAACACTGAAGCTTTCTTT